This TCR beta chain originates from a study of regulatory T cells in long-lasting Graves disease. Whole-study context: For a period under 3 months, newly diagnosed Graves' patients had taken antithyroid drugs.

This clonotype was counted many times. After removal of 5 bases from V and 6 bases from J, the junction contained 6 bases not matched to a gene. This CDR3 is built from 14 residues. Time point indicated: newly diagnosed GD, antithyroid drugs for less than 3 months. From PBMCs, RNA was extracted and then used to make the TCR library. A nine-milliliter sample of peripheral blood was drawn into EDTA tubes. Sequencing libraries for TCR beta were prepared with iRepertoire HTBI primers and Arm-PCR of CDR3 regions. TCRdb re-derived calls from the multiplex PCR reads in MiXCR, one entry per CDR3 protein. The sample records 400,000 to 450,000 distinct CDR3 sequences, about 15% being singletons. These data are also associated with another study on T cells in Graves' hyperthyroidism and ophthalmopathy.

Sequenced here: peripheral blood mononuclear cells (PBMCs), sampled at new diagnosis, from a patient treated with antithyroid drugs. The rearrangement joins TRBV12-3 or TRBV12-4 to TRBJ1-5, with 8 positions matching TRBD1. This sequence originates from a young woman with Graves disease. The CDR3 region is CASSTGGIAQPQHF. CDR3 sequence (DNA): TGTGCCAGCAGTACAGGGGGGATTGCTCAGCCCCAGCATTTT.